This entry lists 17 T cell receptor beta chains sequenced from one sample in a study of cytomegalovirus exposure and HLA in healthy donors (dated by TCRdb to the late 2010s). The library was made by the immunoSEQ multiplex PCR assay. For the multiplex PCR, a mixture combining 60 forward primers for TCR Vbeta segments and 13 reverse primers for TCR Jbeta segments was used. Imported from immuneACCESS, the table was reduced by TCRdb to in-frame sequences with V and J called. These copies leave out some clones; in studies compared against another copy, an unresolved V gene accounts for under half, and the cause of the remainder is not known. This sample lists about 170,000 clones; about 85% were detected once. Less than 2.5% of the sample is taken by the ten largest. Specimen: PBMCs. All receptors come from a man between 18 and 35 years old in good health and CMV-seropositive.

This clone was observed once. The chain employs TRBV30 and TRBJ1-3; D remains ambiguous. CDR3 length: 13 amino acids. V gave up 2 bases and J gave up 8 bases, with 13 bases separating them. The germline V gene encodes CDR1 GTSNPN and CDR2 SVGIG (reference sequence). The CDR3 DNA follows: TGTGCCTGGAGTCTTCTCCCCGGGGACACCATATATTTT. Its translation is CAWSLLPGDTIYF.

The gene calls are TRBV5-8 and TRBJ2-2; TRBD1 agrees at 8 bases. V lost 5 bases, J lost 2 bases, and 2 bases stayed unmatched. The germline V gene has CDR1 SGHTS and CDR2 YDEGEE. CDR3 length: 14 amino acids. The CDR3 DNA reads TGTGCCAGCAGGGGACAGGCTAACACCGGGGAGCTGTTTTTT. It codes for CASRGQANTGELFF. The variable domain in full, with the rest retrieved from reference TRBV5-8 and TRBJ2-2, is EAGVTQSPTHLIKTRGQQATLRCSPISGHTSVYWYQQALGLGLQFLLWYDEGEERNRGNFPPRFSGRQFPNYSSELNVNALELEDSALYLCASRGQANTGELFFGEGSRLTVL.

The chain joins TRBV4-3 to TRBJ1-2; a weak D match, TRBD1 (5 bases). Germline V lookup: CDR1 LGHNA, CDR2 YSLEER. The germline V and J ends were trimmed by 1 base and 2 bases, with 5 bases remaining between them. This CDR3 is built from 13 residues. The CDR3 here is CASSQGGNYGYTF. As DNA, the CDR3 is TGCGCCAGCAGCCAAGGGGGCAACTATGGCTACACCTTC.

This rearrangement joins TRBV25-1 to TRBJ2-1; 11 positions agree with TRBD2. The CDR3 totals 14 residues. CDR1 and CDR2 (germline): MGHDK, SYGVNS. With V trimmed by 8 bases and J by 2 bases, 2 bases remained unmatched. In DNA, the CDR3 is TGTGCCAGCCTAGCGGGGGGACCCTACAATGAGCAGTTCTTC. Amino acids: CASLAGGPYNEQFF.

This sequence joins TRBV10-3 and TRBJ2-7; 8 bases are a match to TRBD2. The CDR3 consists of 13 residues. With 5 bases clipped from V and 5 bases from J, the junction kept 5 bases outside the gene matches. From germline, CDR1 is ENHRY and CDR2 SYGVKD. The chain's CDR3 is CAISSGGSDEQYF. CDR3 DNA sequence: TGTGCCATCAGTAGCGGGGGAAGCGACGAGCAGTACTTC.

Concerning this clone itself: Germline is not matched at one junction end, which may reflect a read error. The rearrangement uses TRBV7-6 and TRBJ2-5; 16 positions match TRBD2. The CDR3 extends over 19 amino acids. Germline loops: CDR1 SGHVS, CDR2 FNYEAQ. CDR3 in DNA: TGTGCCAGCAGCTCAGATACCGGGACTAGCGGGGGGGGCCAAGGGACCCAGTACTTC. Translation gives CASSSDTGTSGGGQGTQYF.

Remarks on this clone: A read error may produce the germline difference seen at one junction end. V gene TRBV15 combines with J gene TRBJ1-6, with 7 bases identical to TRBD1. CDR3 length: 18 residues. Germline values: CDR1 LNHNV, CDR2 YYDKDF (reference sequence). The CDR3 DNA is TGTGCCACCAGCAGAGAACTACCGGGACAGTTGTCTAATTCGCCCCTCCACTTT. This translates into CATSRELPGQLSNSPLHF.

The sample holds one count of this clone. The gene calls are TRBV29-1 and TRBJ2-7; 9 positions match TRBD1. V gave up 6 bases and J gave up 4 bases; unmatched junction bases: 7. This CDR3 is 13 amino acids long. Germline CDR1 SQVTM, CDR2 ANQGSEA. Here the CDR3 DNA reads TGCAGCGTCGGAGGGGACAGGGATTACGAGCAGTACTTC. Translation gives CSVGGDRDYEQYF.

This chain connects TRBV7-8 to TRBJ2-3, with unresolved D. CDR3 size: 15 residues. Germline CDR1 reads SGHVS; CDR2 reads FQNEAQ. V lost 3 bases and J 1 base, leaving 11 bases between the germline ends. The CDR3 DNA follows: TGTGCCAGCAGCTTGTTGGCGGTGGGCACAGATACGCAGTATTTT. The encoded protein is CASSLLAVGTDTQYF.

V usage is TRBV6-1 and J usage is TRBJ1-5; D gene ambiguous. V dropped 2 bases and J dropped 6 bases, with 5 bases sitting between them. In germline, CDR1 is MNHNS, CDR2 SASEGT. The CDR3 is 12 residues long. The DNA of the CDR3 is TGTGCCAGCAGTGAACCCGGTCAGCCCCAGCATTTT. This sequence encodes CASSEPGQPQHF.

The chain uses TRBV6-1 and TRBJ2-5; maybe TRBD1 (5 bases). Germline CDR1 MNHNS, CDR2 SASEGT. This CDR3 is built from 14 residues. V lost 3 bases and J lost 3, with 11 bases in between. This CDR3 is CASSELGREETQYF. The DNA of the CDR3 is TGTGCCAGCAGTGAGTTGGGCAGGGAAGAGACCCAGTACTTC.

This sequence joins TRBV7-2 and TRBJ2-1; D is unclear. Trimming pared 3 bases from V and 11 bases from J, leaving 20 bases between. This CDR3 has 15 amino acids. The V gene's germline CDR1 is SGHTA and CDR2 FQGNSA. The CDR3: CASSFDGSPTMKQFF. The DNA for the CDR3 is TGTGCCAGCAGCTTCGACGGGTCCCCTACAATGAAGCAGTTCTTC.

The V and J genes are TRBV9 and TRBJ2-7, with TRBD1 matching 7 bases. CDR1 SGDLS and CDR2 YYNGEE come from the germline V gene. Trimming took 0 bases from V and 3 from J; bases not matched to a gene: 6. The CDR3 totals 15 residues. The CDR3 reads CASSVEAGTVYEQYF. The CDR3, as DNA: TGTGCCAGCAGCGTAGAGGCTGGGACAGTCTACGAGCAGTACTTC.

The V gene is TRBV6-5, the J gene TRBJ2-3; 7 bases fit TRBD2. From germline, CDR1 is MNHEY and CDR2 SVGAGI. The CDR3 has 13 residues. Unmatched junction bases numbered 0, after V lost 2 bases and J lost 4 bases. Written as DNA, the CDR3 is TGTGCCAGCAGTTACAGCGGGGCAGATACGCAGTATTTT. Residues: CASSYSGADTQYF.

The CDR3 DNA reads as TGTGCCAGCCGGAGGGTGGAAAAACTGTTTTTT. Amino acid sequence: CASRRVEKLFF. The rearrangement links TRBV6-1 to TRBJ1-4; D unclear. CDR1 and CDR2 from the germline V gene are MNHNS and SASEGT. The CDR3 has 11 amino acids. Between the trimmed V and J ends, which lost 8 bases and 8 bases, there was a span of 9 bases.

This chain uses TRBV11-2 with TRBJ1-3; D possibly corresponds to TRBD1 (6 bases). The V gene lost 1 base and the J gene lost 2 bases, with 9 bases spanning the gap. The germline gives CDR1 SGHAT, CDR2 FQNNGV. The CDR3 loop spans 15 amino acids. The CDR3 DNA is TGTGCCAGCAGCTTAGGACAGGCTACTGGAAACACCATATATTTT. Its protein is CASSLGQATGNTIYF.

The V gene is TRBV30, the J gene TRBJ2-5; 10 bases line up with TRBD1. The closer fit of TRBJ2-7 to the DNA end suggests the J call may be wrong. CDR1 GTSNPN and CDR2 SVGIG come from the germline V gene (reference sequence). The CDR3 totals 13 residues. CDR3: CAWSRTGGYEQYF. The DNA of the CDR3 is TGTGCCTGGAGTAGGACAGGGGGCTACGAGCAGTACTTC.